Shown below are 25 T cell receptor beta chains from a single sample sequenced in a study of blood T cell repertoires in COVID-19. Assay used: immunoSEQ multiplex PCR; TCRdb lists only in-frame clones, some missing. The sample lists 100,000 to 140,000 clones, more than 70% occurring once. Sequencing input: peripheral blood. The receptors here all came from a human donor in a cohort sampled during active COVID-19.

The chain employs TRBV19 and TRBJ2-7; 8 bases are a match to TRBD1. Germline V gives CDR1 LNHDA, CDR2 SQIVND (reference sequence). After removal of 4 bases from V and 2 bases from J, the junction contained 7 bases not matched to a gene. The CDR3 runs to 15 residues. The CDR3 spells CASSSPDRAAYEQYF. The DNA for the CDR3 is TGTGCCAGTAGTAGTCCGGACAGGGCGGCCTACGAGCAGTACTTC.

CDR3 nucleotides: TGCAGTGCTAGTTTGGCCAATGAGCAGTTCTTC. Protein: CSASLANEQFF. The chain employs TRBV20-1 and TRBJ2-1; D is ambiguous. The V gene lost 3 bases and the J gene lost 6 bases, with 6 bases spanning the gap. The CDR3 covers 11 residues. The germline CDR1 and CDR2 sequences are DFQATT and SNEGSKA (reference sequence).

The rearrangement uses TRBV23-1 and TRBJ2-7, with D perhaps TRBD1 (5 bases). TRBV23-1 counts as an open reading frame of uncertain function. Trimming took off 5 bases at V and 7 bases at J, with 9 bases between the two ends. This CDR3 region has 11 residues. CDR3 sequence (DNA): TGCGCCAGCAGTGTAGACAGAGAGCAGTACTTC. Its protein product is CASSVDREQYF.

This chain connects TRBV27 to TRBJ2-5, with TRBD1 identical over 9 bases. Germline lookup yields CDR1 MNHEY and CDR2 SMNVEV (reference sequence). This CDR3 comprises 14 residues. Unmatched junction bases numbered 5, after V lost 6 bases and J lost 3 bases. In DNA, the CDR3 is TGTGCCAGCAGCTCTGGACAGGGGAAAGAGACCCAGTACTTC. Protein sequence: CASSSGQGKETQYF.

This chain uses TRBV12-5 with TRBJ2-7; D remains ambiguous. The CDR3 runs to 13 residues. V dropped 0 bases and J dropped 4 bases, with 7 bases sitting between them. Looked up from germline, CDR1 is LGHNT and CDR2 is FRNRAP. CDR3 sequence reads: CASGLVPGYEQYV. CDR3 nucleotide sequence: TGTGCTAGTGGTTTGGTTCCCGGGTACGAGCAGTACGTC.

This chain uses TRBV25-1 with TRBJ2-7, with D perhaps matching TRBD2 (7 bases). The CDR3 has 18 amino acids. V gave up 6 bases and J gave up 3 bases, with 27 bases separating them. Per the germline V gene, CDR1 is MGHDK and CDR2 is SYGVNS. The CDR3 region is CASRGISRGGSLGYEQYF. The CDR3 region has the DNA TGTGCCAGCAGAGGTATATCGAGGGGGGGGAGTTTGGGCTACGAGCAGTACTTC.

This clone was detected once. This chain links TRBV30 with TRBJ1-4; D is unresolved. Trimming shortened V by 0 bases and J by 4 bases, and 12 bases separated the two germline ends. The germline CDR1 and CDR2 sequences are GTSNPN and SVGIG (reference sequence). This CDR3 is built from 15 residues. DNA of the CDR3: TGTGCCTGGAGTGTTGTGGGCCGGATTAATGAAAAACTGTTTTTT. This gives the protein CAWSVVGRINEKLFF.

The rearrangement joins TRBV18 to TRBJ2-7; 7 nucleotides line up with TRBD1. CDR1 KGHSH and CDR2 LQKENI come from the germline V gene. Trimming at V came to 3 bases and at J to 2 bases, leaving 4 bases not matched to a gene. CDR3 size: 14 residues. CDR3 DNA: TGTGCCAGCTCACCGCAGACAGGGCCCTACGAGCAGTACTTC. Its translation: CASSPQTGPYEQYF. The full variable domain, with the rest looked up from reference TRBV18 and TRBJ2-7, is NAGVMQNPRHLVRRRGQEARLRCSPMKGHSHVYWYRQLPEEGLKFMVYLQKENIIDESGMPKERFSAEFPKEGPSILRIQQVVRGDSAAYFCASSPQTGPYEQYFGPGTRLTVT.

The chain links TRBV28 to TRBJ1-4; possible D gene TRBD1, 5 bases. Trimming took 2 bases from V and 8 from J, leaving 12 bases between them. The CDR3 has 14 residues. Germline loops: CDR1 MDHEN, CDR2 SYDVKM. The CDR3 protein is CASSLAGVGEKLFF. DNA for the CDR3: TGTGCCAGCAGTTTAGCGGGGGTGGGGGAAAAACTGTTTTTT.

The V call is TRBV2, the J call TRBJ1-1, with D unresolved. The V and J ends lost 2 bases and 0 bases respectively, with 13 bases between them. The CDR3 consists of 16 residues. CDR1 is SNHLY, CDR2 FYNNEI, per germline. DNA of the CDR3: TGTGCCAGCAGTGAAAGGCCCGGTCGGGTGAACACTGAAGCTTTCTTT. Its translation: CASSERPGRVNTEAFF.

This chain connects TRBV27 to TRBJ2-7; 9 bases line up with TRBD1. The CDR3 spans 15 residues. V shed 3 bases and J 4 bases; nucleotides not matched to a gene: 7. Germline-derived CDR1 and CDR2 are MNHEY and SMNVEV (reference sequence). The CDR3 sequence: CASSLLGTGFYEQYF. CDR3 nucleotides: TGTGCCAGCAGTTTGCTCGGGACAGGGTTTTACGAGCAGTACTTC.

This rearrangement joins TRBV19 to TRBJ1-5; 9 positions agree with TRBD1. V was pared by 6 bases and J by 7 bases, with 13 bases of the junction left unmatched. Germline CDR1 LNHDA, CDR2 SQIVND (reference sequence). The CDR3 is 16 residues long. The CDR3 loop is CASRQRGQGSSQPQHF. In DNA form, the CDR3 reads TGTGCCAGTAGGCAACGGGGACAGGGATCGTCGCAGCCCCAGCATTTT.

The chain couples TRBV5-6 to TRBJ2-6; perhaps TRBD2 as D (5 bases). From germline, CDR1 is SGHDT and CDR2 YYEEEE. The CDR3 totals 15 residues. The germline V and J ends were trimmed by 5 bases and 2 bases, with 11 bases remaining between them. The DNA for the CDR3 is TGTGCCAGCAGGTGGACCGGGGCTGGGGCCAACGTCCTGACTTTC. It specifies CASRWTGAGANVLTF.

This chain connects TRBV5-1 to TRBJ2-3, with 9 bases lining up with TRBD2. This CDR3 region has 16 residues. V was pared by 3 bases and J by 2 bases, with 7 bases of the junction left unmatched. Germline values: CDR1 SGHRS, CDR2 YFSETQ. The DNA for the CDR3 is TGCGCCAGCAGCTCAAGTAGCGGGAGTGCCACAGATACGCAGTATTTT. Residues: CASSSSSGSATDTQYF.

The chain is built from TRBV9 and TRBJ1-2; D remains ambiguous. Germline V gene lookup returns CDR1 SGDLS and CDR2 YYNGEE. This CDR3 spans 13 amino acids. The V gene lost 4 bases and the J gene lost 2 bases, with 9 bases spanning the gap. The DNA of the CDR3 is TGTGCCAGCAGCCCCGATGAGAACTATGGCTACACCTTC. This encodes CASSPDENYGYTF.

The CDR3 nucleotides read TGTGCCAGCAGCAAGGGCAAAGGACTAGCGGCCTCCTACGAGCAGTACGTC. Amino acids: CASSKGKGLAASYEQYV. The chain combines TRBV21-1 with TRBJ2-7; the table assigns TRBD2, which was not confirmed against the DNA. TRBV21-1 is a pseudogene segment. CDR3 length equals 17 residues.

The chain carries TRBV7-9 and TRBJ1-3; TRBD1 matches at 9 bases. With V trimmed by 5 bases and J by 4 bases, 6 bases remained unmatched. Germline assignment: CDR1 SEHNR and CDR2 FQNEAQ (reference sequence). The CDR3 length is 15 residues. DNA for the CDR3: TGTGCCAGCAGCAAAGGGACAGGGAGAGGAAACACCATATATTTT. Protein: CASSKGTGRGNTIYF.

The chain carries TRBV28 and TRBJ2-7, with TRBD2 matching over 7 bases. Germline assignment: CDR1 MDHEN and CDR2 SYDVKM. The CDR3 is 15 amino acids. V shed 6 bases, J shed 4 bases, and the junction held 12 bases outside the gene matches. The CDR3 here is CASRFGGVGGYEQYF. DNA for the CDR3: TGTGCCAGCAGGTTTGGGGGAGTCGGGGGGTACGAGCAGTACTTC.

The chain uses TRBV30 and TRBJ1-4; D possibly corresponds to TRBD1 (6 bases). The V gene's germline CDR1 is GTSNPN and CDR2 SVGIG (reference sequence). V lost 0 bases, J lost 4 bases, and 12 bases lay in between. The CDR3 spans 15 residues. CDR3 bases: TGTGCCTGGAGTGTCGGACAGTCCGGTAATGAAAAACTGTTTTTT. Protein sequence: CAWSVGQSGNEKLFF. The whole variable domain, remainder taken from reference TRBV30 and TRBJ1-4, is SQTIHQWPATLVQPVGSPLSLECTVEGTSNPNLYWYRQAAGRGLQLLFYSVGIGQISSEVPQNLSASRPQDRQFILSSKKLLLSDSGFYLCAWSVGQSGNEKLFFGSGTQLSVL.

This sequence joins TRBV7-3 and TRBJ2-1; no clear D. This CDR3 is built from 14 residues. With 1 base removed from V and 10 bases from J, the gap between germline ends came to 14 bases. Germline V gene lookup returns CDR1 SGHTA and CDR2 FQGTGA. The CDR3 spells CASSLMASFSEQFF. CDR3 nucleotide sequence: TGTGCCAGCAGCTTAATGGCTAGTTTCAGCGAGCAGTTCTTC.

CDR3 region: CASSGSSGSFDEQYF. CDR3 bases: TGTGCCAGCAGCGGGTCGTCAGGGTCTTTCGACGAGCAGTACTTC. The gene calls are TRBV11-2 and TRBJ2-7; D possibly corresponds to TRBD1 (5 bases). The CDR3 runs to 15 residues. V shed 5 bases and J shed 5 bases, with 19 bases lying between them. The germline gives CDR1 SGHAT, CDR2 FQNNGV.

V gene TRBV28 combines with J gene TRBJ2-3, with 10 nucleotides matching TRBD2. From germline, CDR1 is MDHEN and CDR2 SYDVKM. The V and J ends lost 6 bases and 3 bases, in that order; junction bases with no gene match: 6. This CDR3 region has 15 residues. CDR3 bases: TGTGCCAGCAGCTACTCTAGCGGGAGTACAGATACGCAGTATTTT. Translating it yields CASSYSSGSTDTQYF.

This clone has more than one count but fewer than ten. The chain carries TRBV5-4 and TRBJ2-1; D is unresolved. Germline lookup yields CDR1 SGHNT and CDR2 YYREEE (reference sequence). This CDR3 spans 15 amino acids. Trimming took off 3 bases at V and 3 bases at J, with 13 bases between the two ends. The CDR3 nucleotides read TGTGCCAGCAGCTCCGGCGGAAATAACTACAATGAGCAGTTCTTC. Translation gives CASSSGGNNYNEQFF.

This clone has just one count. The chain couples TRBV19 to TRBJ1-1; no clear D gene. The germline V gene encodes CDR1 LNHDA and CDR2 SQIVND (reference sequence). The V and J ends lost 5 bases and 4 bases respectively, with 8 bases between them. The CDR3 totals 12 residues. The CDR3 DNA follows: TGTGCCAGTAGTCGGGTTGGCACTGAAGCTTTCTTT. It specifies CASSRVGTEAFF.

The rearrangement joins TRBV6-6 to TRBJ2-5; the D gene is possibly TRBD1 (6 bases). The CDR3 has 14 residues. Trimming left V 6 bases short and J 7 bases short, with 18 bases between. Germline CDR1 is MNHNY and CDR2 is SVGAGI (reference sequence). CDR3 region: CASSLLGGGTTQYF. The CDR3 coding sequence is TGTGCCAGCAGCCTCCTCGGTGGGGGCACGACCCAGTACTTC.